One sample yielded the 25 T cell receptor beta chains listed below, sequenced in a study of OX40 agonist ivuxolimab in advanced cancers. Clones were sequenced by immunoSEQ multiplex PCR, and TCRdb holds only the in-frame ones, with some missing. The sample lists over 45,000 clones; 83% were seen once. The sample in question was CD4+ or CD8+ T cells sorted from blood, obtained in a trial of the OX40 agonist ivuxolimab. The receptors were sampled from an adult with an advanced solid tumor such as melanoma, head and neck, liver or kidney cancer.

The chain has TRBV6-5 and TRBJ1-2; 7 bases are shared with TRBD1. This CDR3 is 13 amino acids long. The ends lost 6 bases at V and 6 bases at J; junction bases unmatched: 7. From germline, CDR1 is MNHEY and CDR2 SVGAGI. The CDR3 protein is CASRQGLRNGYTF. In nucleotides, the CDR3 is TGTGCCAGCAGACAGGGGCTGCGGAATGGCTACACCTTC.

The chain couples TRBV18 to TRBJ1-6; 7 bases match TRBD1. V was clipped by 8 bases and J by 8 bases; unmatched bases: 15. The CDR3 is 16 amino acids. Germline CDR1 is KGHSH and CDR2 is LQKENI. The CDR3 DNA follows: TGTGCCAGCGACATCACCAGAAGACAGGGCGATTCACCCCTCCACTTT. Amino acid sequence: CASDITRRQGDSPLHF.

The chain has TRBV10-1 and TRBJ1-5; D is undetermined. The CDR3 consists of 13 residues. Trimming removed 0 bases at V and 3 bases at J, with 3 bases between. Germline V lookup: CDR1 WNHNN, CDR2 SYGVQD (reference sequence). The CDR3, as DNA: TGCGCCAGCAGTGAGTCGGCCAATCAGCCCCAGCATTTT. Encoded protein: CASSESANQPQHF.

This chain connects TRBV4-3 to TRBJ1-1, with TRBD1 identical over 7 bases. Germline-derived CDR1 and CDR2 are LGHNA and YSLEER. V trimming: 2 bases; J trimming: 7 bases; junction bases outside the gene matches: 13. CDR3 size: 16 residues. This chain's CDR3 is CASSQYTGEISGEAFF. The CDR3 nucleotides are TGCGCCAGCAGCCAATATACAGGGGAGATTTCGGGTGAAGCTTTCTTT.

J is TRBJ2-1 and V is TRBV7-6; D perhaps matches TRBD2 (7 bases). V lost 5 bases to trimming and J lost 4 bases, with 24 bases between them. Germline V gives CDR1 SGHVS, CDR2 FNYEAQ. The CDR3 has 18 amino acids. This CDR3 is CASSASGSLRGRYNEQFF. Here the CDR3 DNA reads TGTGCCAGCAGCGCAAGCGGCTCACTGCGGGGGCGGTACAATGAGCAGTTCTTC.

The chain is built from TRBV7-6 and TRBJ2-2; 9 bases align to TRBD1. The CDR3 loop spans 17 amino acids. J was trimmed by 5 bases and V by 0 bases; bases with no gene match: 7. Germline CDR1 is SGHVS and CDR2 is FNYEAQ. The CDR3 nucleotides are TGTGCCAGCAGCTTAGCGGTGGAGACAGGGGGAACCGGGGAGCTGTTTTTT. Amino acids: CASSLAVETGGTGELFF.

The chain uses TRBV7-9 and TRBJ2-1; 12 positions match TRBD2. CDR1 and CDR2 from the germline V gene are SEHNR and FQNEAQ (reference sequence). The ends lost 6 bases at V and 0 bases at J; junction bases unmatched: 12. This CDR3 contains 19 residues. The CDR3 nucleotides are TGTGCCAGCAGTCACCTAGCGGGGGGGCCCTCGGGCTCCTACAATGAGCAGTTCTTC. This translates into CASSHLAGGPSGSYNEQFF.

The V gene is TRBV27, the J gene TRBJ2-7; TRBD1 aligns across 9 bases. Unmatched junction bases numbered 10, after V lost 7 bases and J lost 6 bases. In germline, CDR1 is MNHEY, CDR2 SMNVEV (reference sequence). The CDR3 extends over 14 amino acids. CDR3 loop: CASNLRGQGSEQYF. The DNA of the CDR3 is TGTGCCAGCAACCTTAGAGGACAGGGGTCCGAGCAGTACTTC.

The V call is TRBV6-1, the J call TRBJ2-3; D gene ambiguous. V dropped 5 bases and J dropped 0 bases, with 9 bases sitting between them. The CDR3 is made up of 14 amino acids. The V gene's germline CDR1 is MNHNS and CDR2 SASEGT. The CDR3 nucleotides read TGTGCCAGCAGTTGGGCGCGGAGCACAGATACGCAGTATTTT. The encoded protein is CASSWARSTDTQYF.

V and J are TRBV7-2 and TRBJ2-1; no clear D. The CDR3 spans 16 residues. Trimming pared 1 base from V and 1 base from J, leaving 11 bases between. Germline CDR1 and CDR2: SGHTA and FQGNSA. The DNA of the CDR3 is TGTGCCAGCAGCTTAGAGACGTCCGGATCCTACAATGAGCAGTTCTTC. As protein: CASSLETSGSYNEQFF. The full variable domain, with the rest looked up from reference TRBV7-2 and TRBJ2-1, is GAGVSQSPSNKVTEKGKDVELRCDPISGHTALYWYRQSLGQGLEFLIYFQGNSAPDKSGLPSDRFSAERTGGSVSTLTIQRTQQEDSAVYLCASSLETSGSYNEQFFGPGTRLTVL.

The CDR3 protein is CASSIGQSTNEKLFF. In DNA, the CDR3 is TGTGCCAGTAGTATAGGGCAGTCAACTAATGAAAAACTGTTTTTT. V is TRBV19 and J is TRBJ1-4; no reliable D call. V was shortened by 1 base and J by 0 bases, with 6 bases between the two germline ends. The V gene's germline CDR1 is LNHDA and CDR2 SQIVND (reference sequence). CDR3 length: 15 residues.

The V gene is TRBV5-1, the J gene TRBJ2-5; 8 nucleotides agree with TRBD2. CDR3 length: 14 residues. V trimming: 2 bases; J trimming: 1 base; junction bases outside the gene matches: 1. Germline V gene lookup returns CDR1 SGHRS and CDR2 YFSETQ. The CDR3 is CASSLAGAQETQYF. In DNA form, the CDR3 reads TGCGCCAGCAGCTTAGCGGGGGCCCAAGAGACCCAGTACTTC.

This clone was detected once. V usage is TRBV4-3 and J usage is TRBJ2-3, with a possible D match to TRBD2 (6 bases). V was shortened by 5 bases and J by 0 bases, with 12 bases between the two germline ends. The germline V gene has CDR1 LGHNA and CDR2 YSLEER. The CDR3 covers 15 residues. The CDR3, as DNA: TGCGCCAGCAGCATTACTGCGGGGAGCACAGATACGCAGTATTTT. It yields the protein CASSITAGSTDTQYF.

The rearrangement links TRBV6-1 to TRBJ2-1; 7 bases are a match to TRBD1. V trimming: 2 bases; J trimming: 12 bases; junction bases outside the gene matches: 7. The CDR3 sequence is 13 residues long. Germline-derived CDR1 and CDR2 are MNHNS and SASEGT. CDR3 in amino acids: CASSERGDSRQFF. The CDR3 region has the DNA TGTGCCAGCAGTGAAAGAGGGGACAGTAGGCAGTTCTTC.

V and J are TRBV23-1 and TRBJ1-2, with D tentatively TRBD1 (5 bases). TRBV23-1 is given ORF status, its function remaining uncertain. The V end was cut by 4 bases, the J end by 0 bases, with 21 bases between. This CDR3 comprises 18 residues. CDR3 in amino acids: CASSPPGHSEYANYGYTF. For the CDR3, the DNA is TGCGCCAGCAGTCCCCCAGGGCATTCGGAATACGCTAACTATGGCTACACCTTC.

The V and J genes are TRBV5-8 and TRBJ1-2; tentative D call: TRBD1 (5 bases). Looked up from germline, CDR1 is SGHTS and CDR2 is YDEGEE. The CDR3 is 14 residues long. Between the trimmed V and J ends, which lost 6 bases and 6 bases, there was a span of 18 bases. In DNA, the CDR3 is TGTGCCAGCATCCGAATATACGGGACCCATGGCTACACCTTC. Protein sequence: CASIRIYGTHGYTF.

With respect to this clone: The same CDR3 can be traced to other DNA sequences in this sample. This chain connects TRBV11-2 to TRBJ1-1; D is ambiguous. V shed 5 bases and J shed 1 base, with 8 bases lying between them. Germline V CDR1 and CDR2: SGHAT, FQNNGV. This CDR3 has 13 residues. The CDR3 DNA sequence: TGTGCCAGCAGCCTTCAAGAGAACACTGAAGCTTTCTTT. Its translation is CASSLQENTEAFF.

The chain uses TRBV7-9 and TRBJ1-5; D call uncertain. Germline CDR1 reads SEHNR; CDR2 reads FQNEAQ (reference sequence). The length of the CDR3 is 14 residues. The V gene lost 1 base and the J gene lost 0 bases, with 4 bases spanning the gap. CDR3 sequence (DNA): TGTGCCAGCAGCTTAGGAAATAGCAATCAGCCCCAGCATTTT. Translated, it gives CASSLGNSNQPQHF.

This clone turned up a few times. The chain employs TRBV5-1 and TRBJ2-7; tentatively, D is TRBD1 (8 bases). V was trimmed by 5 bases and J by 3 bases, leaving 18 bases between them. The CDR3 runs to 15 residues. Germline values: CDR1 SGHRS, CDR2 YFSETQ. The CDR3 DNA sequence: TGCGCCAGCAGTCCTCGAGCGGGACAGGACTACGAGCAGTACTTC. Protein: CASSPRAGQDYEQYF.

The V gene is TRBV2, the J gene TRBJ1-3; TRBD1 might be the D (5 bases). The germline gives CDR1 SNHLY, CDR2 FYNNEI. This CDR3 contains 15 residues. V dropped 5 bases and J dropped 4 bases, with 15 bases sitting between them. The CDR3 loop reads CASSSTAFDGNTIYF. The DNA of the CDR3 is TGTGCCAGCAGTTCGACAGCTTTTGACGGAAACACCATATATTTT.

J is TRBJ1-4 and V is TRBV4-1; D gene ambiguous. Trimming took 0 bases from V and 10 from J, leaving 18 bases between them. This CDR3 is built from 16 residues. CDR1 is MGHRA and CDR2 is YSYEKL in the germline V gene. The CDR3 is CASSQDGGQIAAKLFF. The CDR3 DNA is TGCGCCAGCAGCCAAGATGGAGGTCAGATCGCGGCAAAACTGTTTTTT.

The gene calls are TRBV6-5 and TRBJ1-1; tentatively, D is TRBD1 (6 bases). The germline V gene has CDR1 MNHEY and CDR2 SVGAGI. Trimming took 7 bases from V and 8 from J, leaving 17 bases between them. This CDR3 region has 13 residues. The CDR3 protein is CASTIGTRHEAFF. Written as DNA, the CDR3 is TGTGCCAGCACCATCGGGACACGACACGAAGCTTTCTTT.

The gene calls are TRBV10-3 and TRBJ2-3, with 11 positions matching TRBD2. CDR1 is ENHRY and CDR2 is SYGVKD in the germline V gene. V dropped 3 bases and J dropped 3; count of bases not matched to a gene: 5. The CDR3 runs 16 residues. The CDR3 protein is CAISDLASGGTDTQYF. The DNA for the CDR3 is TGTGCCATCAGTGATCTGGCTAGCGGGGGGACAGATACGCAGTATTTT.

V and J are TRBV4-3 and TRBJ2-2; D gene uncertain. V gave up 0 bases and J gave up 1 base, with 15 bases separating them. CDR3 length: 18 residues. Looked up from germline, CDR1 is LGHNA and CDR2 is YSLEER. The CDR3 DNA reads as TGCGCCAGCAGCCAAGAGCTGAGCTTGGGATTGAACACCGGGGAGCTGTTTTTT. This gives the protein CASSQELSLGLNTGELFF.

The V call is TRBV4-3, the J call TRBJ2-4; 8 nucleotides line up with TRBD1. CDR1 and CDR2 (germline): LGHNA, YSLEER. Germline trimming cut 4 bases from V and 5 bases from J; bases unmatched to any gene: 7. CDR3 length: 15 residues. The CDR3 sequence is CASSRDRGQENIQYF. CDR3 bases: TGCGCCAGCAGCCGAGACAGGGGCCAAGAAAACATTCAGTACTTC.